The present TCR beta chain was sequenced within a study of blood T cell repertoires in COVID-19. Repertoires were generated with immunoSEQ multiplex PCR, while TCRdb's copy carries only in-frame clones and drops some. The sample comprises around 300,000 clones, 88% of which are singletons, and around 1% rests with the top ten. Trimming cost V 1 base and J 0 bases, with 7 bases left between them. The CDR3 loop spans 15 amino acids. Germline CDR1 is SGHRS and CDR2 is YFSETQ. Individuals drawn from approximately 26 US areas were about 18 to 95 years old. This clone appeared a few times. At the DNA level, this CDR3 is encoded by other sequences in the same sample as well.

Source material: PBMCs or T cells enriched from blood (not recorded which). The receptor was isolated from a woman younger than 45 who had recovered from COVID-19. The rearrangement uses TRBV5-1 and TRBJ1-4; D is unresolved. CDR3 nucleotides: TGCGCCAGCAGCTTGCGAGGGACAACTAATGAAAAACTGTTTTTT. Protein sequence: CASSLRGTTNEKLFF. Complete variable domain (other parts from reference TRBV5-1 and TRBJ1-4): KAGVTQTPRYLIKTRGQQVTLSCSPISGHRSVSWYQQTPGQGLQFLFEYFSETQRNKGNFPGRFSGRQFSNSRSEMNVSTLELGDSALYLCASSLRGTTNEKLFFGSGTQLSVL.